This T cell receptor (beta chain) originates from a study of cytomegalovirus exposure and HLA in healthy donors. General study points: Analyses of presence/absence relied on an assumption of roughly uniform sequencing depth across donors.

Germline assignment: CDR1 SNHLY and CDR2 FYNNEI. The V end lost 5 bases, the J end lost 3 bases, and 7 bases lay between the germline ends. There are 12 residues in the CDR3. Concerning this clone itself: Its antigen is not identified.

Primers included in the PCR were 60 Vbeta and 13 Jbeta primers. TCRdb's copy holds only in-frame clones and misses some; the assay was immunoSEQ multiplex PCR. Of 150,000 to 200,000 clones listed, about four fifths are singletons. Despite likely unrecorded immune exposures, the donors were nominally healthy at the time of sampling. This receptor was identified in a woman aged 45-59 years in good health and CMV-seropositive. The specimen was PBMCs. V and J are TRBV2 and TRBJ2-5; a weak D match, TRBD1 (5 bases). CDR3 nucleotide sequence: TGTGCCAGCAGTCAGACAGAAGAGACCCAGTACTTC. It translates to CASSQTEETQYF. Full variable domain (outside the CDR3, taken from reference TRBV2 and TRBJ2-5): EPEVTQTPSHQVTQMGQEVILRCVPISNHLYFYWYRQILGQKVEFLVSFYNNEISEKSEIFDDQFSVERPDGSNFTLKIRSTKLEDSAMYFCASSQTEETQYFGPGTRLLVL.